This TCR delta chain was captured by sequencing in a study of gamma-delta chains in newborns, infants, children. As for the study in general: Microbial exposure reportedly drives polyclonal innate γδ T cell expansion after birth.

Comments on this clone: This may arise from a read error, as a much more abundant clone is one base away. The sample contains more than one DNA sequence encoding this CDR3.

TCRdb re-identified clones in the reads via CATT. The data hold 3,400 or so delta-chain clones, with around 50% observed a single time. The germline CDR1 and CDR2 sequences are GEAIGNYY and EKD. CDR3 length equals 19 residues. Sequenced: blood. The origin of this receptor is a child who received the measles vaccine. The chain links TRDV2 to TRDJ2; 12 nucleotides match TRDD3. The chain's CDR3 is CACDTVLGDTNLLTAQLFF. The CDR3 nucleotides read TGTGCCTGCGACACCGTACTGGGGGATACTAATCTGTTGACAGCACAACTCTTCTTT.